Listed here is a single T cell receptor (beta chain). The sample is drawn from a study of early T cells in non-severe SARS-CoV-2 infection. Across the study: The authors sequenced bulk RNA from unsorted whole blood, leaving chains unpaired.

In germline, CDR1 is MNHEY, CDR2 SVGAGI. The germline V and J ends were trimmed by 2 bases and 8 bases, with 12 bases remaining between them. This CDR3 has 13 residues. TCRdb redid the calling of the 5' RACE reads with MiXCR, one entry per CDR3 protein. The sample lists fewer than 120,000 distinct CDR3 sequences; roughly 12% were seen once. The source was whole blood, collected at baseline. The chain is built from TRBV6-5 and TRBJ1-1; the D gene is possibly TRBD1 (5 bases). The receptor was isolated from an adult who was a healthcare worker with PCR-confirmed SARS-CoV-2 infection or an uninfected control (not recorded which). CDR3 amino acids: CASSYRGGVEAFF. CDR3 bases: TGTGCCAGCAGTTACCGTGGGGGAGTCGAAGCTTTCTTT.